This T cell receptor (beta chain) was documented in a study of blood T cell repertoires in COVID-19. In the study overall: The United States, Italy and Spain provided the acute and convalescent COVID-19 samples. The cDNA or gDNA used as material had been derived from T cells, B-cell-depleted T cells, or PBMCs.

V was shortened by 4 bases and J by 9 bases, with 13 bases between the two germline ends. Germline assignment: CDR1 SGHNT and CDR2 YENEEA. The CDR3 loop spans 13 amino acids. In the original processing: Estimation of nucleated cell counts was performed using reference gene primer amplification. This table comes from immunoSEQ multiplex PCR, and its TCRdb copy is limited to in-frame clones, with some not included. The DNA gave D and trimming, while V, J and clone size come from that table. The repertoire holds 250,000 or so clones, with 80% to 90% as singletons. This clone has just one count. V is TRBV11-3 and J is TRBJ2-1; D may be TRBD2 (5 bases). Material: peripheral blood. The receptor was isolated from a man aged 45 to 65 with acute or convalescent COVID-19. The CDR3 DNA sequence: TGTGCCAGCAGCTCCGGTCGAGAGGGTGAGCAGTTCTTC. This encodes CASSSGREGEQFF.